This is a list of T cell receptor beta chains from one sample in a study of human versus mouse CDR3 diversity and MHC coevolution. TCRdb's copy holds only in-frame clones and misses some; the assay was immunoSEQ multiplex PCR. The profile covers about 80,000 clones, with around 95% appearing a single time and roughly 1.3% taken by the ten largest. Material for sequencing was naive CD4+ T cells from blood. The source of these receptors is a person aged 25 to 69 in good health. Both conserved end residues are part of each CDR3. D genes are given only for firm matches. Clone size is not always given. Where it is, it says once, few, many or a class for expanded clones.

TRBD1	NA	TRBJ1-5	TRBV7-2	TGTGCCAGCAGCTCGGGACAGGGGGTTATCAATCAGCCCCAGCATTTT	CASSSGQGVINQPQHF
TRBD1	NA	TRBJ2-1	TRBV25-1	TGTGCCAGCAGTGAGGTAGGGGGCTTGGGATACAATGAGCAGTTCTTC	CASSEVGGLGYNEQFF
NA	NA	TRBJ1-2	TRBV14	TGTGCCAGCAGCGACCAGGGACTGGGGGACTATGGCTACACCTTC	CASSDQGLGDYGYTF
TRBD2	NA	TRBJ2-3	TRBV30	TGTGCCTGGAGTGTAGCGGGAGTGGGCCCAGATACGCAGTATTTT	CAWSVAGVGPDTQYF
NA	NA	TRBJ1-5	TRBV27	TGTGCCAGCAGTTCCCGGGGGGGCTCTGGCAATCAGCCCCAGCATTTT	CASSSRGGSGNQPQHF
NA	NA	TRBJ2-1	TRBV15	TGTGCCACCAGCAGAGATGAGGTAGGCGAGCAGTTCTTC	CATSRDEVGEQFF
TRBD1	once	TRBJ2-7	TRBV18	TGTGCCAGCTCGCCTACCGGGACAGAGGCTGAGCAGTACTTC	CASSPTGTEAEQYF
TRBD2	NA	TRBJ2-1	TRBV5-4	TGTGCCAGCAGTCCTAAGGGACTAGCGGGAAACAATGAGCAGTTCTTC	CASSPKGLAGNNEQFF
TRBD1	NA	TRBJ2-1	TRBV2	TGTGCCAGCCCCTCGGGACAGCGATACAATGAGCAGTTCTTC	CASPSGQRYNEQFF
TRBD1	NA	TRBJ2-7	TRBV14	TGTGCCAGCAGCCCCGGACAGGGGTTCTCCTACGAGCAGTACTTC	CASSPGQGFSYEQYF
TRBD1	NA	TRBJ1-1	TRBV5-1	TGCGCCAGCAGCTGGCGGTGGACAGGGATGGGGGGAACTGAAGCTTTCTTT	CASSWRWTGMGGTEAFF
NA	NA	TRBJ2-1	TRBV7-2	TGTGCCAGCAGCCCCCAGGGTCCGTACAATGAGCAGTTCTTC	CASSPQGPYNEQFF
NA	NA	TRBJ1-4	TRBV5-4	TGTGCCAGCAGCTTTGGGAGCGGTGAAAAACTGTTTTTT	CASSFGSGEKLFF
NA	NA	TRBJ1-3	TRBV9	TGTGCCAGCAGCCCGCCGGGACTCTCTGGAAACACCATATATTTT	CASSPPGLSGNTIYF
TRBD2	NA	TRBJ2-1	TRBV9	TGTGCCAGCAGCGGAACCGGGACTAAAGATGAGCAGTTCTTC	CASSGTGTKDEQFF
TRBD2	NA	TRBJ2-1	TRBV27	TGTGCCAGCAGTTTACTCCCTAGCGGGCGCTCCTACAATGAGCAGTTCTTC	CASSLLPSGRSYNEQFF
TRBD2	NA	TRBJ2-7	TRBV28	TGTGCCAGCAGTCTTGGGACTACCAGGAGCGAGCAGTACTTC	CASSLGTTRSEQYF
TRBD1	NA	TRBJ1-2	TRBV15	TGTGCCACCAGCACGGGGGGACAGGGGGCGAACTATGGCTACACCTTC	CATSTGGQGANYGYTF
TRBD1	few	TRBJ2-7	TRBV10-3	TGTGCCTTGGCAGCGACAGGGGCCGTCTACGAGCAGTACTTC	CALAATGAVYEQYF
NA	NA	TRBJ1-3	TRBV6-1	TGTGCCAGCAGTGAGGGAGGGGGGATCTCTGGAAACACCATATATTTT	CASSEGGGISGNTIYF
NA	NA	TRBJ1-1	TRBV6-1	TGTGCCAGCAGTGAAGCAGCATTGAACACTGAAGCTTTCTTT	CASSEAALNTEAFF
NA	once	TRBJ1-1	TRBV5-4	TGTGCCAGCAGCTTGTATGAGGGGGAGTTAACTGAAGCTTTCTTT	CASSLYEGELTEAFF
TRBD1	NA	TRBJ1-2	TRBV7-8	TGTGCCAGCAGCTCCCCCAGGACAGGGTTTGGCTACACCTTC	CASSSPRTGFGYTF
NA	NA	TRBJ2-3	TRBV11-3	TGTGCCAGCAGCTCAGGACACTTTAGCACAGATACGCAGTATTTT	CASSSGHFSTDTQYF
TRBD2	NA	TRBJ2-2	TRBV18	TGTGCCAGCTCACCGACGACTAGCGGGAGGCCAACCGGGGAGCTGTTTTTT	CASSPTTSGRPTGELFF
TRBD1	NA	TRBJ2-7	TRBV7-8	TGTGCCAGCAGCCTAGGGGGCAGGGGATCGCGTGAGCAGTACTTC	CASSLGGRGSREQYF
TRBD2	NA	TRBJ2-1	TRBV5-6	TGTGCCAGCAGCTTGGGACTAGCGGGAGGGCTTGGGTATGAGCAGTTCTTC	CASSLGLAGGLGYEQFF
NA	NA	TRBJ2-1	TRBV5-1	TGCGCCAGCAGCTTCGTGACGGGGGTAGGCTCCTACAATGAGCAGTTCTTC	CASSFVTGVGSYNEQFF
NA	NA	TRBJ2-5	TRBV19	TGTGCCAGTAGTTCCTGGACCAGAGGGCAAGAGACCCAGTACTTC	CASSSWTRGQETQYF
TRBD1	NA	TRBJ1-1	TRBV11-3	TGTGCCAGCAGCGCAGGGGGCAGGAACACTGAAGCTTTCTTT	CASSAGGRNTEAFF
NA	NA	TRBJ1-2	TRBV27	TGTGCCAGCAGTTTAAGCCAGGGGCCATACTATGGCTACACCTTC	CASSLSQGPYYGYTF
NA	NA	TRBJ1-2	TRBV30	TGTGCCTCGAGCGGGGGGTATGGCTACACCTTC	CASSGGYGYTF
NA	NA	TRBJ2-2	TRBV6-6	TGTGCCAGCAGGGGGGCAGCGACCGGGGAGCTGTTTTTT	CASRGAATGELFF
NA	NA	TRBJ1-2	TRBV9	TGTGCCAGCAGCCCATACGTGGCCTATGGCTACACCTTC	CASSPYVAYGYTF
NA	NA	TRBJ2-5	TRBV18	TGTGCCAGCTCACCCAGGTCAGCCCGGGAGACCCAGTACTTC	CASSPRSARETQYF
TRBD1	NA	TRBJ2-5	TRBV5-1	TGCGCCAGCAGCGAGGGACAGTCCCAAGAGACCCAGTACTTC	CASSEGQSQETQYF
NA	NA	TRBJ2-7	TRBV5-4	TGTGCCAGCAGCTCCAGGGGCTCCTACGAGCAGTACTTC	CASSSRGSYEQYF
TRBD2	NA	TRBJ2-1	TRBV9	TGTGCCAGCAGCGTAGCGACTAGCGGGAGAAATGAGCAGTTCTTC	CASSVATSGRNEQFF
TRBD1	NA	TRBJ2-7	TRBV7-8	TGTGCCAGCAGGCCACAGGGGGCCTTGGGAGAGCAGTACTTC	CASRPQGALGEQYF
TRBD2	once	TRBJ2-7	TRBV27	TGTGCCAGCCTTCCCACAAGACTAGCGGGAGTCGATAAGTACTTC	CASLPTRLAGVDKYF
NA	NA	TRBJ2-7	TRBV5-1	TGCGCCAGCAGCCCTGGGGCACCTACAACCTACGAGCAGTACTTC	CASSPGAPTTYEQYF
NA	NA	TRBJ1-4	TRBV29-1	TGCAGCATCCCAGAGGGCAATGAAAAACTGTTTTTT	CSIPEGNEKLFF